This T cell receptor beta chain was documented in a study of blood T cell repertoires in COVID-19. Study at large: The analysed material was cDNA or gDNA that came from T cells, B-cell-depleted T cells, or PBMCs.

Germline V gene data show CDR1 as SGHAT and CDR2 as FQNNGV. V was clipped by 5 bases and J by 10 bases; unmatched bases: 5. The CDR3 totals 14 residues. Profiled with immunoSEQ multiplex PCR; TCRdb holds only in-frame clones, not every one. The sample records 250,000 to 350,000 clones, approximately 91% being singletons. The receptor's source is a woman aged 25 to 39 with COVID-19, enrolled during active disease. This rearrangement joins TRBV11-2 to TRBJ1-6; 10 bases fit TRBD1. Sequenced: peripheral blood. CDR3: CASSPDRGRSPLHF. The CDR3 coding sequence is TGTGCCAGCAGCCCCGACAGGGGGCGATCACCCCTCCACTTT.